This T cell receptor (beta chain) was found in a study of T cell changes during pregnancy in multiple sclerosis. Sequenced by immunoSEQ multiplex PCR; TCRdb stores in-frame clones only, minus some. The sample lists 20,000 or so clones; about 90% were seen once. CDR3 size: 18 residues. Germline CDR1 is SQVTM and CDR2 is ANQGSEA. V gave up 7 bases and J gave up 3 bases; unmatched junction bases: 20. This receptor was obtained from a female donor in good health, enrolled as a control in a pregnancy study. The source material was CD8+ T cells from peripheral blood mononuclear cells, sampled in the third trimester of pregnancy. The J gene is TRBJ1-3, the V gene TRBV29-1; 8 bases match TRBD1. The DNA for the CDR3 is TGCAGCGCCCCCCTGGTGGAAGAGACAGGGGAATGTGGAAACACCATATATTTT. The encoded protein is CSAPLVEETGECGNTIYF.